Listed here are 30 T cell receptor beta chains from one sample, sequenced in a study of graft-versus-host responses after intestinal transplantation. The method was immunoSEQ multiplex PCR; TCRdb's version includes in-frame clones alone and lacks a portion of them. Among approximately 70,000 clones listed, 80% to 90% were seen once. No antigen has been assigned to these receptors. The sequenced sample was unstimulated CD8+ T cells sorted from spleen or lymph node cells, obtained before intestinal transplant. These receptors came from a human donor who received an intestinal transplant.

This chain uses TRBV7-9 with TRBJ2-7, with TRBD2 identical over 7 bases. The CDR3 extends over 17 amino acids. V was pared by 1 base and J by 2 bases, with 11 bases of the junction left unmatched. Germline V gives CDR1 SEHNR, CDR2 FQNEAQ (reference sequence). CDR3 nucleotide sequence: TGTGCCAGCAGCTTAGATATCGGTCGCGGGGGTACCTACGAGCAGTACTTC. Translated: CASSLDIGRGGTYEQYF.

The V gene is TRBV10-1, the J gene TRBJ2-1; 9 bases fit TRBD1. The CDR3 consists of 13 residues. The trim removed 4 bases at V and 7 bases at J, leaving 2 bases unmatched. Germline V CDR1 and CDR2: WNHNN, SYGVQD (reference sequence). CDR3 sequence: CASSGDRANEQFF. CDR3 sequence (DNA): TGCGCCAGCAGTGGGGACAGGGCTAATGAGCAGTTCTTC.

This clone was seen a few times. The chain uses TRBV7-8 and TRBJ1-4; unclear D gene. Germline CDR1 reads SGHVS; CDR2 reads FQNEAQ. V lost 8 bases and J lost 2, with 9 bases in between. The CDR3 runs 13 residues. The CDR3 DNA follows: TGTGCCAGCTCTCGGCGGACTAATGAAAAACTGTTTTTT. This codes for CASSRRTNEKLFF.

The CDR3 spells CASTQGSGRSTQYF. In DNA form, the CDR3 reads TGTGCCAGCACCCAGGGTAGCGGGAGGAGTACGCAGTATTTT. V usage is TRBV6-5 and J usage is TRBJ2-3, with TRBD2 identical over 10 bases. Per the germline V gene, CDR1 is MNHEY and CDR2 is SVGAGI. The junction had 9 bases not matched to a gene; V was cut back by 7 bases and J by 8 bases. This CDR3 spans 14 amino acids.

The J gene is TRBJ1-1, the V gene TRBV7-9; a weak D match, TRBD1 (5 bases). The CDR3 covers 12 residues. Germline V gene lookup returns CDR1 SEHNR and CDR2 FQNEAQ (reference sequence). The V gene lost 3 bases and the J gene lost 8 bases, with 10 bases spanning the gap. In DNA form, the CDR3 reads TGTGCCAGCAGCTTTGGGGCTAGAGAAGCTTTCTTT. Encoded protein: CASSFGAREAFF.

This chain connects TRBV5-4 to TRBJ2-1, with D perhaps TRBD1 (6 bases). The CDR3 consists of 17 residues. Germline loops: CDR1 SGHNT, CDR2 YYREEE (reference sequence). Trimming shortened V by 3 bases and J by 1 base, and 17 bases separated the two germline ends. CDR3 protein: CASSSRDKPTSYNEQFF. The CDR3 DNA reads as TGTGCCAGCAGCTCCCGGGACAAGCCGACTTCCTACAATGAGCAGTTCTTC.

CDR3 bases: TGTGCCAGCAGTTTATTTGGGACTGAACCCTACAATGAGCAGTTCTTC. Its translation is CASSLFGTEPYNEQFF. This rearrangement joins TRBV28 to TRBJ2-1, with D possibly matching TRBD2 (6 bases). CDR3 length equals 16 residues. Trimming took 1 base from V and 2 from J, leaving 12 bases between them. The germline V gene has CDR1 MDHEN and CDR2 SYDVKM.

The chain recombines TRBV18 with TRBJ2-7; 9 nucleotides match TRBD2. The ends lost 3 bases at V and 5 bases at J; junction bases unmatched: 8. The CDR3 consists of 15 residues. Germline V gene data show CDR1 as KGHSH and CDR2 as LQKENI. CDR3 nucleotide sequence: TGTGCCAGCTCACCCAATAGCGGGAGCGGCAACGAGCAGTACTTC. Translating gives CASSPNSGSGNEQYF. Full variable domain (remainder filled in from reference TRBV18 and TRBJ2-7): NAGVMQNPRHLVRRRGQEARLRCSPMKGHSHVYWYRQLPEEGLKFMVYLQKENIIDESGMPKERFSAEFPKEGPSILRIQQVVRGDSAAYFCASSPNSGSGNEQYFGPGTRLTVT.

This rearrangement joins TRBV2 to TRBJ1-4; 10 positions agree with TRBD1. The germline gives CDR1 SNHLY, CDR2 FYNNEI. The CDR3 has 15 amino acids. The junction had 6 bases not matched to a gene; V was cut back by 3 bases and J by 8 bases. CDR3 loop: CASSDPGTGDEKLFF. CDR3 sequence (DNA): TGTGCCAGCAGTGATCCCGGGACAGGGGACGAAAAACTGTTTTTT.

This chain joins TRBV9 and TRBJ2-3; D is undetermined. The CDR3 runs 16 residues. Looked up from germline, CDR1 is SGDLS and CDR2 is YYNGEE. Deletions cut 0 bases from V and 0 bases from J, with 11 bases between. CDR3 in DNA: TGTGCCAGCAGCGTAGTCACGGGTCATAGCACAGATACGCAGTATTTT. Protein product: CASSVVTGHSTDTQYF.

V usage is TRBV7-9 and J usage is TRBJ1-2, with no clear D. The CDR3 is 14 amino acids. V shed 4 bases and J shed 0 bases, with 9 bases lying between them. Germline values: CDR1 SEHNR, CDR2 FQNEAQ (reference sequence). The CDR3 loop reads CASSSDSANYGYTF. CDR3 nucleotides: TGTGCCAGCAGCTCCGACTCAGCTAACTATGGCTACACCTTC.

V and J are TRBV28 and TRBJ1-2; TRBD1 agrees at 7 bases. The V gene end was trimmed by 4 bases and the J gene end by 6 bases; junction bases not matched to a gene: 8. CDR3 length equals 14 residues. Germline CDR1 and CDR2: MDHEN and SYDVKM. CDR3: CASSSLGTGDGYTF. The CDR3 DNA sequence: TGTGCCAGCAGTTCCTTAGGCACAGGGGATGGCTACACCTTC.

This chain joins TRBV29-1 and TRBJ2-3, with 8 bases fitting TRBD1. With V trimmed by 3 bases and J by 2 bases, 16 bases remained unmatched. Germline CDR1 SQVTM, CDR2 ANQGSEA. This CDR3 is 18 amino acids long. The CDR3 protein is CSVENAPTRGRYTDTQYF. The CDR3 DNA reads TGCAGCGTTGAGAATGCCCCCACCAGGGGGCGGTACACAGATACGCAGTATTTT.

The CDR3 is CASSIGPGQGGVEQYF. CDR3 DNA sequence: TGTGCCAGTAGTATAGGTCCGGGACAGGGTGGTGTCGAGCAGTACTTC. This chain joins TRBV19 and TRBJ2-7, with 9 bases identical to TRBD1. V shed 1 base and J 6 bases; nucleotides not matched to a gene: 10. The CDR3 extends over 16 amino acids. The germline gives CDR1 LNHDA, CDR2 SQIVND (reference sequence).

This chain's CDR3 is CASSFPTSGSSLDEQFF. The CDR3 coding sequence is TGTGCCAGCAGTTTCCCCACTAGCGGGAGTTCTCTCGATGAGCAGTTCTTC. The chain links TRBV28 to TRBJ2-1, with 11 bases lining up with TRBD2. Germline CDR1 reads MDHEN; CDR2 reads SYDVKM. V lost 3 bases to trimming and J lost 8 bases; unmatched junction nucleotides: 12. CDR3 length equals 17 residues.

V is TRBV27 and J is TRBJ1-1; D is uncertain. Germline V gene data show CDR1 as MNHEY and CDR2 as SMNVEV (reference sequence). The length of the CDR3 is 13 residues. V was shortened by 3 bases and J by 4 bases, with 9 bases between the two germline ends. CDR3 in DNA: TGTGCCAGCAGTTTGTTATGGGCCACTGAAGCTTTCTTT. The encoded protein is CASSLLWATEAFF.

The V and J genes are TRBV4-2 and TRBJ2-3, with 8 bases fitting TRBD1. The CDR3 is 18 amino acids. V was pared by 0 bases and J by 2 bases, with 10 bases of the junction left unmatched. Germline V gene data show CDR1 as LGHNA and CDR2 as YNFKEQ. The CDR3 region has the DNA TGTGCCAGCAGCCAAGATCCACCCGGGACAGGCTTCACAGATACGCAGTATTTT. Amino acid sequence: CASSQDPPGTGFTDTQYF.

V gene TRBV7-3 combines with J gene TRBJ2-2; unclear D gene. Germline CDR1 is SGHTA and CDR2 is FQGTGA. The V end lost 4 bases, the J end lost 6 bases, and 9 bases lay between the germline ends. The CDR3 extends over 13 amino acids. The CDR3 DNA reads as TGTGCCAGCAGCTCTTACTCACCCGGGGAGCTGTTTTTT. Its translation: CASSSYSPGELFF.

V gene TRBV7-2 combines with J gene TRBJ2-7; D possibly corresponds to TRBD2 (5 bases). V dropped 7 bases and J dropped 0 bases, with 16 bases sitting between them. This CDR3 is built from 15 residues. Germline CDR1 and CDR2: SGHTA and FQGNSA. CDR3 bases: TGTGCCAGCAACCGAGCGGAGATGGGCTCCTACGAGCAGTACTTC. Its translation is CASNRAEMGSYEQYF.

V usage is TRBV6-1 and J usage is TRBJ2-7; possibly TRBD1 for D (6 bases). Trimming left V 5 bases short and J 0 bases short, with 14 bases between. There are 15 residues in the CDR3. In germline, CDR1 is MNHNS, CDR2 SASEGT. The CDR3 protein is CASSPWTAYSYEQYF. DNA of the CDR3: TGTGCCAGCAGTCCTTGGACAGCCTACTCCTACGAGCAGTACTTC.

The chain couples TRBV4-1 to TRBJ2-7, with D possibly matching TRBD1 (5 bases). V was pared by 0 bases and J by 3 bases, with 12 bases between. CDR1 and CDR2 (germline): MGHRA, YSYEKL. This CDR3 spans 15 amino acids. CDR3 nucleotide sequence: TGCGCCAGCAGCCAAGATAGGGGCAGGGTCTACGAGCAGTACTTC. Its protein is CASSQDRGRVYEQYF.

The chain uses TRBV6-1 and TRBJ2-5, with a possible D match to TRBD2 (6 bases). Judging by the DNA end, TRBJ2-7 fits better; the J call may be wrong. This CDR3 region has 14 residues. Germline V gene data show CDR1 as MNHNS and CDR2 as SASEGT. The DNA of the CDR3 is TGTGCCAGCAGTGAAGGCGGGGACTTCTACGAGCAGTACTTC. This translates into CASSEGGDFYEQYF.

The chain has TRBV29-1 and TRBJ2-1; no firm D call. The CDR3 has 15 residues. The germline CDR1 and CDR2 sequences are SQVTM and ANQGSEA. V dropped 7 bases and J dropped 4 bases, with 20 bases sitting between them. Here the CDR3 DNA reads TGCAGCGCCTCCGCCCTACTGAAGACTTACAATGAGCAGTTCTTC. It codes for CSASALLKTYNEQFF.

The J gene is TRBJ2-7, the V gene TRBV5-6; 9 bases are a match to TRBD2. Per germline, CDR1 SGHDT and CDR2 YYEEEE. The ends lost 3 bases at V and 2 bases at J; junction bases unmatched: 3. CDR3 length: 14 residues. The CDR3 DNA follows: TGTGCCAGCAGCTGGCGGGAGGGAGCCTACGAGCAGTACTTC. Translating gives CASSWREGAYEQYF.

The chain links TRBV19 to TRBJ1-5; possibly TRBD1 for D (6 bases). V lost 4 bases to trimming and J lost 0 bases, with 10 bases between them. Germline loops: CDR1 LNHDA, CDR2 SQIVND (reference sequence). The CDR3 covers 15 residues. This CDR3 is CASSTGTSSNQPQHF. The CDR3 nucleotides read TGTGCCAGTAGTACCGGGACATCTAGCAATCAGCCCCAGCATTTT.

The chain carries TRBV28 and TRBJ2-7; 11 nucleotides align to TRBD2. Trimming removed 4 bases from V and 3 bases from J; junction bases left unmatched: 2. The germline gives CDR1 MDHEN, CDR2 SYDVKM. The CDR3 has 14 amino acids. The CDR3 region is CASSSGLADYEQYF. DNA for the CDR3: TGTGCCAGCAGTTCGGGACTAGCGGACTACGAGCAGTACTTC. The full variable domain, rest sourced from reference TRBV28 and TRBJ2-7, is DVKVTQSSRYLVKRTGEKVFLECVQDMDHENMFWYRQDPGLGLRLIYFSYDVKMKEKGDIPEGYSVSREKKERFSLILESASTNQTSMYLCASSSGLADYEQYFGPGTRLTVT.

The chain links TRBV28 to TRBJ1-2, with 7 positions matching TRBD1. This CDR3 comprises 13 residues. J was trimmed by 6 bases and V by 3 bases; bases with no gene match: 4. Germline V gene data show CDR1 as MDHEN and CDR2 as SYDVKM. For the CDR3, the DNA is TGTGCCAGCAGTTTGACAGGGCTCAATGGCTACACCTTC. As protein: CASSLTGLNGYTF.

The chain couples TRBV27 to TRBJ1-4; D is uncertain. V lost 5 bases and J 0 bases, leaving 4 bases between the germline ends. Per the germline V gene, CDR1 is MNHEY and CDR2 is SMNVEV (reference sequence). This CDR3 contains 13 residues. The CDR3 DNA sequence: TGTGCCAGCAGTCCCGCAACTAATGAAAAACTGTTTTTT. Translation gives CASSPATNEKLFF.

The CDR3 region has the DNA TGCGCCAGCAGCCCGTTGACCCAGGGAATTGAACAGCCCCAGCATTTT. It translates to CASSPLTQGIEQPQHF. The chain combines TRBV4-1 with TRBJ1-5, with D possibly matching TRBD1 (5 bases). CDR3 length: 16 amino acids. Germline V CDR1 and CDR2: MGHRA, YSYEKL. V lost 4 bases and J 7 bases, leaving 20 bases between the germline ends.

The J gene is TRBJ2-7, the V gene TRBV27; D is possibly TRBD1 (5 bases). Germline assignment: CDR1 MNHEY and CDR2 SMNVEV (reference sequence). Trimming took 5 bases from V and 3 from J, leaving 14 bases between them. This CDR3 spans 14 amino acids. The CDR3 is CASSPLGDFYEQYF. DNA for the CDR3: TGTGCCAGCAGTCCGTTAGGGGATTTCTACGAGCAGTACTTC.